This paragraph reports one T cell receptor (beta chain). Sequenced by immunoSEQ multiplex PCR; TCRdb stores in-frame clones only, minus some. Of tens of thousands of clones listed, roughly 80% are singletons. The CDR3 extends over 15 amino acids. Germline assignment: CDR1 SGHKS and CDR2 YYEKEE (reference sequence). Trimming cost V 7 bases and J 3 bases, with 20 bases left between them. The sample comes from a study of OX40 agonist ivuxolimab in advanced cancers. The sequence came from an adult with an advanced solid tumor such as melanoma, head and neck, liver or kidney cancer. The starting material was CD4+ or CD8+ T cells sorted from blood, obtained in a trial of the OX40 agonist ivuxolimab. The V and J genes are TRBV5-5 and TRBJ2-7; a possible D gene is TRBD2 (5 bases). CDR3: CASSATGSGNYEQYF. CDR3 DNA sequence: TGTGCCAGCTCGGCCACGGGATCGGGAAACTACGAGCAGTACTTC.